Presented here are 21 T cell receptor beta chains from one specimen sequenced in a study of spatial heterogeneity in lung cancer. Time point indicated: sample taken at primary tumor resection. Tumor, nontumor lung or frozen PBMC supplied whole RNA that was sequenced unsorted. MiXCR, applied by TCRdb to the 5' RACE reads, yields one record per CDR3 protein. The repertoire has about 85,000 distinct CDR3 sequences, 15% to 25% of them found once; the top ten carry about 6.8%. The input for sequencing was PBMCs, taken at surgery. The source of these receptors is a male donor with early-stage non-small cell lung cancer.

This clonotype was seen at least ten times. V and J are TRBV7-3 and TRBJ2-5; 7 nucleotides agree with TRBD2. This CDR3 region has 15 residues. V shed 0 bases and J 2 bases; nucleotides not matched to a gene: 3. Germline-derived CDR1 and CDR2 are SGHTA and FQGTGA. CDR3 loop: CASSLTGLQQETQYF. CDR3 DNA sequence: TGTGCCAGCAGCTTAACGGGACTACAGCAAGAGACCCAGTACTTC.

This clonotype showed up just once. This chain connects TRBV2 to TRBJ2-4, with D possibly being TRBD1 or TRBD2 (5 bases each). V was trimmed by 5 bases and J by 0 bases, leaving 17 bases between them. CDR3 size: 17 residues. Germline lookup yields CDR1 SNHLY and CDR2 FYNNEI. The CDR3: CASSTLLPGRAKNIQYF. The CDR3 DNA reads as TGTGCCAGCAGTACCTTACTACCGGGACGAGCCAAAAACATTCAGTACTTC. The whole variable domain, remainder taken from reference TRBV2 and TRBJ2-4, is EPEVTQTPSHQVTQMGQEVILRCVPISNHLYFYWYRQILGQKVEFLVSFYNNEISEKSEIFDDQFSVERPDGSNFTLKIRSTKLEDSAMYFCASSTLLPGRAKNIQYFGAGTRLSVL.

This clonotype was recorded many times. The CDR3 coding sequence is TGTGCCAGCGGGGCAGCGGATACGCAGTATTTT. Its translation: CASGAADTQYF. V gene TRBV14 combines with J gene TRBJ2-3, with D tentatively TRBD1 (5 bases). The V end lost 8 bases, the J end lost 6 bases, and 9 bases lay between the germline ends. The CDR3 loop spans 11 amino acids. Germline loops: CDR1 SGHDN, CDR2 FVKESK. The full variable domain, its missing parts supplied by reference TRBV14 and TRBJ2-3, is EAGVTQFPSHSVIEKGQTVTLRCDPISGHDNLYWYRRVMGKEIKFLLHFVKESKQDESGMPNNRFLAERTGGTYSTLKVQPAELEDSGVYFCASGAADTQYFGPGTRLTVL.

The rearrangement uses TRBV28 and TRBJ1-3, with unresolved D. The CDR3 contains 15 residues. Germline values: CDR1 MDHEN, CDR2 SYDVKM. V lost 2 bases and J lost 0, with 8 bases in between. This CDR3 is CASSLPQRSGNTIYF. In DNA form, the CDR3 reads TGTGCCAGCAGTTTACCACAGCGCTCTGGAAACACCATATATTTT.

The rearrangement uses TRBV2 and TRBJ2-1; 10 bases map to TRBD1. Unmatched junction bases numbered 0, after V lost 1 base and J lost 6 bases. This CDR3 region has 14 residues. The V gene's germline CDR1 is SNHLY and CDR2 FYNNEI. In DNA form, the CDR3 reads TGTGCCAGCAGTGAAGGGGACAGGGGCAATGAGCAGTTCTTC. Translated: CASSEGDRGNEQFF.

This CDR3 is CASSVEFRGGEQYF. The CDR3 DNA reads TGTGCCAGCAGCGTAGAATTTCGGGGTGGCGAGCAGTACTTC. The chain has TRBV9 and TRBJ2-7; D is perhaps TRBD2 (5 bases). CDR3 length equals 14 residues. The germline V gene has CDR1 SGDLS and CDR2 YYNGEE. The ends were cut back, 0 bases at V and 6 bases at J, with 13 bases in the middle.

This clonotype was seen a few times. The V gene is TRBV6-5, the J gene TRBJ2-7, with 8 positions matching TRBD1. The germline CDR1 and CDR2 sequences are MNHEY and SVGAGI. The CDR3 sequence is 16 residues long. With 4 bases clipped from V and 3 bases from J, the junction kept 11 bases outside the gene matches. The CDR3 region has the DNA TGTGCCAGCAGTTCCCCCGGGGCAGGGGGCGGCTACGAGCAGTACTTC. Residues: CASSSPGAGGGYEQYF.

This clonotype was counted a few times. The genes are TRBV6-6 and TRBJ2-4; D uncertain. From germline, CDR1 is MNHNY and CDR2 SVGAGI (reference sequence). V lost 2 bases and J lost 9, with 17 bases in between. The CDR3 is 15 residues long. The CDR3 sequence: CASSYGGTTFVIQYF. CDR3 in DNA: TGTGCCAGCAGTTACGGCGGAACGACATTTGTCATTCAGTACTTC.

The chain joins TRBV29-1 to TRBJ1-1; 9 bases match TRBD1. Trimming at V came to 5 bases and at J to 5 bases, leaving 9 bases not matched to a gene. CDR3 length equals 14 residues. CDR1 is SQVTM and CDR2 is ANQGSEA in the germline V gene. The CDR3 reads CSVTPQGAGTEAFF. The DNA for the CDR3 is TGCAGCGTTACCCCACAGGGGGCAGGAACTGAAGCTTTCTTT.

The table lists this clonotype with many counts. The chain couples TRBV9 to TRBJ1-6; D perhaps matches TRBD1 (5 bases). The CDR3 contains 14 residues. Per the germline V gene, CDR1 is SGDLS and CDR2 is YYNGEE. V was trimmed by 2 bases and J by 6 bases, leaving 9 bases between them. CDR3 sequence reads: CASSVGGANSPLHF. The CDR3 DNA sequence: TGTGCCAGCAGCGTTGGAGGGGCTAATTCACCCCTCCACTTT. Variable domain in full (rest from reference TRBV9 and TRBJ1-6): DSGVTQTPKHLITATGQRVTLRCSPRSGDLSVYWYQQSLDQGLQFLIQYYNGEERAKGNILERFSAQQFPDLHSELNLSSLELGDSALYFCASSVGGANSPLHFGNGTRLTVT.

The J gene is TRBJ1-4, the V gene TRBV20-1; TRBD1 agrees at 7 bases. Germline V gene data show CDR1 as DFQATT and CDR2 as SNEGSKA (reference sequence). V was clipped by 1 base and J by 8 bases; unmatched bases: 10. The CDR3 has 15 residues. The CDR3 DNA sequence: TGCAGTGCTAGAGCTACCCAAGGGGGCGGGGAAAAACTGTTTTTT. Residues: CSARATQGGGEKLFF.

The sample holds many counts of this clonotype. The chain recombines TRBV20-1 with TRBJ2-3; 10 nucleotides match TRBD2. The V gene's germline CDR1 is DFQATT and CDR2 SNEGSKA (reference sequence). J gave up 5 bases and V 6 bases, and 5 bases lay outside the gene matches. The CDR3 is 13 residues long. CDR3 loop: CSAPRLAGDTQYF. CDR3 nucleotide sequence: TGCAGTGCCCCAAGACTAGCGGGAGATACGCAGTATTTT.

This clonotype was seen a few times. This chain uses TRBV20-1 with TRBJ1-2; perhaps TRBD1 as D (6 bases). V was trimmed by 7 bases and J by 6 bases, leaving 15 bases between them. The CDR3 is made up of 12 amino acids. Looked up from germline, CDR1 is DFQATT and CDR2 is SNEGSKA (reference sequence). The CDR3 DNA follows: TGCAGTGGAGCACAGGGTCGGGATGGCTACACCTTC. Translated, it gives CSGAQGRDGYTF.

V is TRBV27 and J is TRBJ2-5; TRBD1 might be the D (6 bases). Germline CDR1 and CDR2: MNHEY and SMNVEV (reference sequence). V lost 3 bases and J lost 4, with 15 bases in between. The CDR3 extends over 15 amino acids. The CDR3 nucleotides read TGTGCCAGCAGTTTCGTAGCAGGGGCCCTAGAGACCCAGTACTTC. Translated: CASSFVAGALETQYF.

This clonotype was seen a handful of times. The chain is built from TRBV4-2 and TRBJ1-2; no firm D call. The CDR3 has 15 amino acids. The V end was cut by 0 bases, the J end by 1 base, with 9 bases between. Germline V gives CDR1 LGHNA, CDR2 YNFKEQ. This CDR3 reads CASSQDVSSNYGYTF. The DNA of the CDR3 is TGTGCCAGCAGCCAAGATGTATCCAGTAACTATGGCTACACCTTC.

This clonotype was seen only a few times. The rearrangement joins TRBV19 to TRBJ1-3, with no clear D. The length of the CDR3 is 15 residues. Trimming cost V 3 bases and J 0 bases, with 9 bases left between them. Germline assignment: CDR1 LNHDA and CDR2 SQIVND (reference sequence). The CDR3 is CASSMDGVSGNTIYF. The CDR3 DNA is TGTGCCAGTAGTATGGACGGAGTCTCTGGAAACACCATATATTTT.

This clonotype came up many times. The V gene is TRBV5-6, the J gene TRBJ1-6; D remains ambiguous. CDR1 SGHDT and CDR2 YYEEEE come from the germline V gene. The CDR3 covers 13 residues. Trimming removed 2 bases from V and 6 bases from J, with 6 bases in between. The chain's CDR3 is CASSLKSNSPLHF. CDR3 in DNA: TGTGCCAGCAGCTTAAAAAGTAATTCACCCCTCCACTTT.

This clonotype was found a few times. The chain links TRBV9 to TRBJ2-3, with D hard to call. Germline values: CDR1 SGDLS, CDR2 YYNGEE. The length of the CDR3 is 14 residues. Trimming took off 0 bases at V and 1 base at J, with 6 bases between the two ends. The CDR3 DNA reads TGTGCCAGCAGCGTAGAATGGGGCACAGATACGCAGTATTTT. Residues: CASSVEWGTDTQYF.

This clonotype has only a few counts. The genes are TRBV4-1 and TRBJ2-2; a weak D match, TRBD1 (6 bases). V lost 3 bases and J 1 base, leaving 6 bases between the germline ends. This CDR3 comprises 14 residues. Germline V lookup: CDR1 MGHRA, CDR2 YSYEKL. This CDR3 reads CASSQGQNTGELFF. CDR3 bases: TGCGCCAGCAGCCAGGGACAGAACACCGGGGAGCTGTTTTTT.

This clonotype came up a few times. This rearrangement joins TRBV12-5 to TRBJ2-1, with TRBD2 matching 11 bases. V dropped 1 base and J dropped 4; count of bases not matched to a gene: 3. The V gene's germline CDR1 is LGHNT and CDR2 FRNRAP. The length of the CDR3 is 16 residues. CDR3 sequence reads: CASGLGGLAEYNEQFF. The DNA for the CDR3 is TGTGCTAGTGGTTTGGGGGGACTAGCGGAGTACAATGAGCAGTTCTTC.

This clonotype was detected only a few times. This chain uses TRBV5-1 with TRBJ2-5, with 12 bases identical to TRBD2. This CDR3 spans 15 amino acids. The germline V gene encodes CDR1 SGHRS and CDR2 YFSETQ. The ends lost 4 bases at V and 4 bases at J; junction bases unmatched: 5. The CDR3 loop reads CASSPETSGRETQYF. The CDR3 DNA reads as TGCGCCAGCAGCCCCGAGACTAGCGGGAGAGAGACCCAGTACTTC.